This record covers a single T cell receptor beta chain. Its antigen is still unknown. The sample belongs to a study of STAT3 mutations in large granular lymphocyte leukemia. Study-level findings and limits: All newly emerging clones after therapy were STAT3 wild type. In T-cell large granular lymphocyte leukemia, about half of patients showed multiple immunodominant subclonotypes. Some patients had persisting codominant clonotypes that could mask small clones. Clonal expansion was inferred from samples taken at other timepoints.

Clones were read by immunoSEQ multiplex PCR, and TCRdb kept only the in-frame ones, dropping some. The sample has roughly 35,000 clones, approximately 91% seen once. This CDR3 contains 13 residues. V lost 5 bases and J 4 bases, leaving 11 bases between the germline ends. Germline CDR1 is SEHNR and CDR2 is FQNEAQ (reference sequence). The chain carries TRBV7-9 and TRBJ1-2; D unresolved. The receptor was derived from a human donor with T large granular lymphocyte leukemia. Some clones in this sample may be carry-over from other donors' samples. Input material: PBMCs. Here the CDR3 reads CASSPDTSYGYTF. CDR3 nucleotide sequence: TGTGCCAGCAGCCCGGATACTAGCTATGGCTACACCTTC.